This TCR beta chain is drawn from a study of blood T cell repertoires in COVID-19. Germline assignment: CDR1 SGHTA and CDR2 FQGTGA. Deletions cut 1 base from V and 2 bases from J, with 8 bases between. The length of the CDR3 is 14 residues. TCRdb keeps only in-frame clones here, not all; method: immunoSEQ multiplex PCR. Of 250,000 to 350,000 clones in the sample, around 85% were seen once. The source material was peripheral blood. This chain uses TRBV7-3 with TRBJ1-2; D remains unclear. This receptor was obtained from a human donor with COVID-19, enrolled during active disease. The donor label of this sample is uncertain. CDR3 protein: CASSLSAENYGYTF. The CDR3 bases are TGTGCCAGCAGCTTAAGTGCGGAGAACTATGGCTACACCTTC.